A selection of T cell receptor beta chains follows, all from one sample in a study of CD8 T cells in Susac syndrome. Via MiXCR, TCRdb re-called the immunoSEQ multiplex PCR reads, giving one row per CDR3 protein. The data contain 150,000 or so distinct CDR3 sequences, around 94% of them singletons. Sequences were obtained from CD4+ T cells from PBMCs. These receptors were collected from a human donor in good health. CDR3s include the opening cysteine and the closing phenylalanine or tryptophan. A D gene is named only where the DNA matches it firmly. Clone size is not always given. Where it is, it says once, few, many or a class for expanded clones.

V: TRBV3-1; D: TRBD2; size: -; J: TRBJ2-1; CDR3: CASSRTSGGDNEQFF; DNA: TGTGCCAGCAGCCGGACTAGCGGGGGGGACAATGAGCAGTTCTTC
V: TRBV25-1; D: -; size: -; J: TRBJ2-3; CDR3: CASSGAGGTDTQYF; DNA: TGTGCCAGCAGTGGAGCGGGCGGCACAGATACGCAGTATTTT
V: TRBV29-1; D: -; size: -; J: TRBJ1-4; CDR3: CSALRTGEKLFF; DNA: TGCAGCGCCTTGCGGACGGGTGAAAAACTGTTTTTT
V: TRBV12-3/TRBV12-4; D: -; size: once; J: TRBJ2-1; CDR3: CASSSPSRLQFF; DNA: TGTGCCAGCAGCTCCCCGTCCAGACTACAGTTCTTC
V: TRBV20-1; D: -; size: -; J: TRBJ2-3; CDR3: CSAYHDTQYF; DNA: TGCAGTGCGTATCACGATACGCAGTATTTT
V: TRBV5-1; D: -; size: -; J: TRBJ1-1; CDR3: CASSSGRGEAFF; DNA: TGCGCCAGCAGCTCGGGCAGGGGTGAAGCTTTCTTT
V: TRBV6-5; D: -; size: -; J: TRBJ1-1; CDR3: CASSAVRQGRTEAFF; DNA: TGTGCCAGCAGCGCCGTTCGGCAGGGAAGGACTGAAGCTTTCTTT
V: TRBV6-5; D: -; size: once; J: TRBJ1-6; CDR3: CASSPLGPVNSPLHF; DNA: TGTGCCAGCAGCCCGCTCGGACCTGTTAATTCACCCCTCCACTTT
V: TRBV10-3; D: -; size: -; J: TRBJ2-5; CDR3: CAISELQEETQYF; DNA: TGTGCCATCAGTGAATTGCAGGAAGAGACCCAGTACTTC
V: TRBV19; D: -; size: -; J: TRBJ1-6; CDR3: CASSRRSYNSPLHF; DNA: TGTGCCAGTAGTCGGAGGTCCTATAATTCACCCCTCCACTTT
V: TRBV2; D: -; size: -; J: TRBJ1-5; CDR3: CASGYSNQPQHF; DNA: TGTGCCAGCGGATATAGCAATCAGCCCCAGCATTTT
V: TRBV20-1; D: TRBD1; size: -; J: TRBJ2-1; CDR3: CSVRGLDEQFF; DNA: TGCAGTGTCAGGGGGCTCGATGAGCAGTTCTTC
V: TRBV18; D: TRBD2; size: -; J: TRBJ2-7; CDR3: CASSPRGVSEQYF; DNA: TGTGCCAGCTCACCTCGGGGGGTCAGCGAGCAGTACTTC
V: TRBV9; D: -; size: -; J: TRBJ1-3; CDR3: CASSVGQRGNTIYF; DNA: TGTGCCAGCAGCGTAGGACAGAGAGGAAACACCATATATTTT
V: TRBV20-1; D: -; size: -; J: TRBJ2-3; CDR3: CSAFPDGAPSSTDTQYF; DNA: TGCAGTGCTTTCCCGGATGGCGCACCTTCTAGCACAGATACGCAGTATTTT
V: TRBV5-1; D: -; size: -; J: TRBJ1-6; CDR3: CASSMDGRTPHF; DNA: TGCGCCAGCAGCATGGACGGCCGGACTCCCCACTTT
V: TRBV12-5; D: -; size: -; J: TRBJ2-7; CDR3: CASGSEAGSYEQYF; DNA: TGTGCTAGTGGTTCGGAGGCGGGGTCCTACGAGCAGTACTTC
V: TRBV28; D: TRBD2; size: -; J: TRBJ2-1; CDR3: CASSSPGGPSYNEQFF; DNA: TGTGCCAGCAGTTCCCCGGGGGGGCCTTCCTACAATGAGCAGTTCTTC
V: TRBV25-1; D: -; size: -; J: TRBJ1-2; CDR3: CASNQQQGGYTF; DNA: TGTGCCAGCAACCAACAGCAGGGTGGCTACACCTTC
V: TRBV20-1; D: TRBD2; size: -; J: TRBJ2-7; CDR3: CSASKTGLAGEQYF; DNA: TGCAGTGCTAGCAAGACGGGACTAGCGGGTGAGCAGTACTTC
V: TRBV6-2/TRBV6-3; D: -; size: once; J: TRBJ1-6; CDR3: CATLRDAASPLHF; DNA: TGTGCCACCCTCCGGGACGCGGCTTCACCCCTCCACTTT
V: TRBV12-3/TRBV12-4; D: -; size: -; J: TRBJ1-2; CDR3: CASSSLPATASNYGYTF; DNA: TGTGCCAGCAGTTCCCTCCCCGCGACAGCCTCTAACTATGGCTACACCTTC
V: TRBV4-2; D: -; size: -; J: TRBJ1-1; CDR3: CASSQDTGAAFF; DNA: TGTGCCAGCAGCCAAGATACCGGGGCAGCTTTCTTT
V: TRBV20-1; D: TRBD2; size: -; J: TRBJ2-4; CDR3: CSATPRGGDIQYF; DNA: TGCAGTGCCACCCCCCGGGGGGGGGACATTCAGTACTTC
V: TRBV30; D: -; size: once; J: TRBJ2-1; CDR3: CAWSVTQLSYNEQFF; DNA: TGTGCCTGGAGCGTAACCCAACTTTCGTACAATGAGCAGTTCTTC
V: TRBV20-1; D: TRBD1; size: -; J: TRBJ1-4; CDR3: CSARVGTGFNEKLFF; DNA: TGCAGTGCTAGAGTTGGGACAGGATTTAATGAAAAACTGTTTTTT
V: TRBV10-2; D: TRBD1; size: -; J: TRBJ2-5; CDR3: CASSLDRGEEETQYF; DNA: TGCGCCAGCAGTTTGGACAGGGGGGAGGAAGAGACCCAGTACTTC
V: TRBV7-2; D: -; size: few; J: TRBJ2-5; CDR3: CASSLDVRETQYF; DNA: TGTGCCAGCAGCTTAGATGTCAGGGAGACCCAGTACTTC
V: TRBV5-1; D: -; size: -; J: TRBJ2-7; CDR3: CASSGEYEQYF; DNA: TGCGCCAGCAGCGGGGAATACGAGCAGTACTTC
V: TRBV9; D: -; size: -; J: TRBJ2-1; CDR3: CASSVDEGAYNEQFF; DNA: TGTGCCAGCAGCGTAGATGAGGGGGCCTACAATGAGCAGTTCTTC
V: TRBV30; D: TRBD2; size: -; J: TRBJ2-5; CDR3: CAWSPAGDPQETQYF; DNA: TGTGCCTGGAGTCCTGCGGGGGACCCTCAAGAGACCCAGTACTTC
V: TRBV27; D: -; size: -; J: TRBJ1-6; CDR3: CASTPGGTYNSPLHF; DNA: TGTGCCAGCACCCCGGGGGGGACCTATAATTCACCCCTCCACTTT
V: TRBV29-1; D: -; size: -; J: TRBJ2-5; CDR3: CSVTGTQYF; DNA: TGCAGCGTTACCGGGACCCAGTACTTC
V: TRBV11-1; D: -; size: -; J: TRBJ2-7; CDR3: CASSVGGGPYEQYF; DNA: TGTGCCAGCAGCGTTGGGGGAGGCCCATACGAGCAGTACTTC
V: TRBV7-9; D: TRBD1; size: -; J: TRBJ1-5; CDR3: CASSRQGVPQHF; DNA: TGTGCCAGCAGTAGACAGGGCGTGCCCCAGCATTTT
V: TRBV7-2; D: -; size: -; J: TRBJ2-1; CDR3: CASSVHGTVSYNEQFF; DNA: TGTGCCAGCAGCGTACACGGGACGGTCTCCTACAATGAGCAGTTCTTC
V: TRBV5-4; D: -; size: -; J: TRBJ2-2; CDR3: CASSSGGAGNHGELFF; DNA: TGTGCCAGCAGCTCAGGTGGGGCCGGAAATCACGGGGAGCTGTTTTTT
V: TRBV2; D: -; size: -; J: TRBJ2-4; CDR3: CASSREETIQYF; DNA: TGTGCCAGCAGCAGGGAGGAGACCATTCAGTACTTC
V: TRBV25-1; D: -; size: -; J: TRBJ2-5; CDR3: CASMARDPARTQYF; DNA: TGTGCCAGCATGGCCCGGGACCCCGCACGGACCCAGTACTTC
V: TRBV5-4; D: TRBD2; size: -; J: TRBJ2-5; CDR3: CASSSLGTSQETQYF; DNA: TGTGCCAGCAGCTCCCTCGGGACTAGCCAAGAGACCCAGTACTTC
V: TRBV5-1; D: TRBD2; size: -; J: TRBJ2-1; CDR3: CASSSGWEGFNEQFF; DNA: TGCGCCAGCAGCTCCGGATGGGAGGGATTTAATGAGCAGTTCTTC
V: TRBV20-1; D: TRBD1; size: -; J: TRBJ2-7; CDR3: CSARDQGQSAYEQYF; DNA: TGCAGTGCTAGAGATCAGGGACAGTCCGCCTACGAGCAGTACTTC
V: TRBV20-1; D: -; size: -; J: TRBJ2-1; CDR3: CSAHRGGEGNEQFF; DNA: TGCAGTGCTCATAGAGGGGGGGAGGGAAATGAGCAGTTCTTC
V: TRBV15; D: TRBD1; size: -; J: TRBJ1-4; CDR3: CATSRRDRGKLNEKLFF; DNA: TGTGCCACCAGCAGACGGGACAGGGGAAAGCTTAATGAAAAACTGTTTTTT
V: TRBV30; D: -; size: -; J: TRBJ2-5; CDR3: CAWSVLALGETQYF; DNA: TGTGCCTGGAGTGTACTAGCCCTGGGGGAGACCCAGTACTTC
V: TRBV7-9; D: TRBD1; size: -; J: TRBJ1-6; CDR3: CASSRGQGLGLDSPLHF; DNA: TGTGCCAGCAGCCGGGGACAGGGTCTCGGTCTGGACTCACCCCTCCACTTT
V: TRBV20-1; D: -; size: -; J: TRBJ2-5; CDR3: CSARDSRETQYF; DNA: TGCAGTGCTCGGGACTCGAGGGAGACCCAGTACTTC
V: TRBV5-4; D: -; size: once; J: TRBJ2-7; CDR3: CASSLAGVSPYEQYF; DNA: TGTGCCAGCAGCTTGGCTGGGGTCAGCCCCTACGAGCAGTACTTC
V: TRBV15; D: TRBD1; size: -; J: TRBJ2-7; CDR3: CATSRDTGTVYEQYF; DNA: TGTGCCACCAGCAGGGATACCGGGACAGTCTACGAGCAGTACTTC